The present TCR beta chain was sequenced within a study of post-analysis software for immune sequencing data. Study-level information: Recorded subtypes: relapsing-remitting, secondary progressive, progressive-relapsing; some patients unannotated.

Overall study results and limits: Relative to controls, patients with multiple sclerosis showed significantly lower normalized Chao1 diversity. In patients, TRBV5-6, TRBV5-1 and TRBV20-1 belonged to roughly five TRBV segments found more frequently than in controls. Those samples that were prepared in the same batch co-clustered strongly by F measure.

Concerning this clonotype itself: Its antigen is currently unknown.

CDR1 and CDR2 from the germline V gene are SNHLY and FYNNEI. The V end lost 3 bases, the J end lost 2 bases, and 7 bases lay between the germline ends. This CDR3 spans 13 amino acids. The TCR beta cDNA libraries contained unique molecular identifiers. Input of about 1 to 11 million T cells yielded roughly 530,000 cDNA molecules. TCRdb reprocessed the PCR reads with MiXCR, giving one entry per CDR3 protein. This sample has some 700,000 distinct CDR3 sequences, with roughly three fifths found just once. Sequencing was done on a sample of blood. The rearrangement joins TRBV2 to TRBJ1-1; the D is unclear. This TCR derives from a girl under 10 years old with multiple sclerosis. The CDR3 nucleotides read TGTGCCAGCAGTGATCAGATAAACACTGAAGCTTTCTTT. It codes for CASSDQINTEAFF.